Listed below are T cell receptor beta chains from one sample, sequenced in a study of CD8+CD57+ T cells in acquired aplastic anemia. One entry per CDR3 protein results from TCRdb running MiXCR on the reads. Of under 500,000 distinct CDR3 sequences in the sample, around a third were seen once. Input material: sorted CD4+, CD8+, or CD8+CD57+ T cells (not recorded which) from PBMCs. These receptors originate from a human donor with aplastic anemia. Both conserved end residues are part of each CDR3. Fields, in order: J gene, D gene, V gene, clone size, CDR3 DNA, CDR3 protein. A D gene is named only where the DNA matches it firmly. Rows give clone size only sometimes, using once, few, many, or a class for an expanded clone.

TRBJ1-1,.,TRBV25-1,.,TGTGCCAGCAGTTACCGAGGCCGGCTCTCTGGAAACACTGAAGCTTTCTTT,CASSYRGRLSGNTEAFF
TRBJ1-2,TRBD1,TRBV2,few,TGTGCCAGCAGTTTGGCAAGCAGGGGGGGACTTGGCTACACCTTC,CASSLASRGGLGYTF
TRBJ2-7,.,TRBV10-3,.,TGTGCCATCAGTGAGTCCGGTCGGAGAGGGCAGTACTTC,CAISESGRRGQYF
TRBJ1-2,.,TRBV5-1,many,TGCGCCAGCAGCTTGGACACATACTATGGCTACACCTTC,CASSLDTYYGYTF
TRBJ2-7,.,TRBV20-1,many,TGCAGTGCCCTAAACCGGCAGGGATCCTACGAGCAGTACTTC,CSALNRQGSYEQYF
TRBJ2-3,TRBD1,TRBV29-1,.,TGCAGCGGACAGGGACGTACCTCAGATACGCAGTATTTT,CSGQGRTSDTQYF
TRBJ2-5,.,TRBV19,.,TGTGCCAGCAGCCCCTGGGACAACCAAGAGACCCAGTACTTC,CASSPWDNQETQYF
TRBJ1-2,TRBD1,TRBV3-1,.,TGTGCCAGCAGCCAAGATTGGGGACAGAGCTATGGCTACACCTTC,CASSQDWGQSYGYTF
TRBJ2-7,TRBD2,TRBV12-3/TRBV12-4,many,TGTGCCAGCGCAAGCGGGAGTTACGAGCAGTACTTC,CASASGSYEQYF
TRBJ2-1,TRBD2,TRBV9,few,TGTGCCAGCAGCGTAGACAAGCGGGATTACAATGAGCAGTTCTTC,CASSVDKRDYNEQFF
TRBJ1-3,.,TRBV7-2,.,TGTGCCAGCAGCTTAGCGGCGGCATCTCCGGGAAACACCATATATTTT,CASSLAAASPGNTIYF
TRBJ1-4,TRBD1,TRBV6-5,.,TGTGCCAGCAGTTACGGACAGGGGCCTGAAAAACTGTTTTTT,CASSYGQGPEKLFF
TRBJ2-1,.,TRBV15,once,TGTGCCACCAGCAGAGAGGTGAATGAGCAGTTCTTC,CATSREVNEQFF
TRBJ2-3,.,TRBV20-1,many,TGCAGTGCTAGAGCCCACGGGGCAGGGGATACGCAGTATTTT,CSARAHGAGDTQYF
TRBJ2-5,.,TRBV19,.,TGTGCCAGTAGTCTCGACAGCCGGGAGACCCAGTACTTC,CASSLDSRETQYF